This record looks at one T cell receptor beta chain sequence and its context. Its target is not known. The data belong to a study of T-cell memory formation after mild COVID-19. Study results and limitations: Those CD4+ clones that contracted were mainly in CM and EM (CD8+ ones in EMRA).

Each CDR3 protein gets one entry after TCRdb re-called the 5' RACE reads with MiXCR. The table lists about 430,000 distinct CDR3 sequences, roughly a quarter of them singletons. Sequencing used PBMCs or a T cell subset sorted from them (not recorded which). This receptor was identified in an adult woman who had mild COVID-19 (a few samples of this study predate the infection). Cell type and time point are not known.

CDR3 loop: CASSTRPGQGRNSTF. CDR3 nucleotides: TGCGCCAGCAGCACCCGGCCGGGACAGGGAAGAAACTCCACCTTC. The chain links TRBV5-1 to TRBJ1-2, with TRBD1 matching 9 bases. This CDR3 is built from 15 residues. After removal of 4 bases from V and 13 bases from J, the junction contained 17 bases not matched to a gene. Germline-derived CDR1 and CDR2 are SGHRS and YFSETQ. Based on the CDR3 plus reference TRBV5-1 and TRBJ1-2, the full variable domain is KAGVTQTPRYLIKTRGQQVTLSCSPISGHRSVSWYQQTPGQGLQFLFEYFSETQRNKGNFPGRFSGRQFSNSRSEMNVSTLELGDSALYLCASSTRPGQGRNSTFGSGTRLTVV.